This T cell receptor (beta chain) appears in the sequencing data of a study of T cell repertoires in cytomegalovirus infection. Study information: Through public TCR beta signatures, both CMV infection and matching HLA type were indicated.

A remark on this clonotype: Its antigen is not identified.

MiXCR, applied by TCRdb to the reads, yields one record per CDR3 protein. Here the sample spans hundreds of thousands of distinct CDR3 sequences, 30% to 35% being singletons. The CDR3 extends over 16 amino acids. CDR1 is DFQATT and CDR2 is SNEGSKA in the germline V gene (reference sequence). The trim removed 0 bases at V and 8 bases at J, leaving 12 bases unmatched. Study conclusions and caveats: Clonotypes of TCR beta that were HLA-C-restricted and CMV-specific dominated the ex vivo response.

Sequences were derived from cultured PBMCs, sampled from culture after CMV antigen stimulation. J is TRBJ2-1 and V is TRBV20-1, with 8 bases identical to TRBD1. The receptor was derived from a human donor in good health (CMV status not recorded). Some clones in this sample may be carry-over from other donors' samples. CDR3 protein: CSARETRTGKFYEQFF. In DNA, the CDR3 is TGCAGTGCTAGAGAAACGAGGACAGGGAAATTCTATGAGCAGTTCTTC.